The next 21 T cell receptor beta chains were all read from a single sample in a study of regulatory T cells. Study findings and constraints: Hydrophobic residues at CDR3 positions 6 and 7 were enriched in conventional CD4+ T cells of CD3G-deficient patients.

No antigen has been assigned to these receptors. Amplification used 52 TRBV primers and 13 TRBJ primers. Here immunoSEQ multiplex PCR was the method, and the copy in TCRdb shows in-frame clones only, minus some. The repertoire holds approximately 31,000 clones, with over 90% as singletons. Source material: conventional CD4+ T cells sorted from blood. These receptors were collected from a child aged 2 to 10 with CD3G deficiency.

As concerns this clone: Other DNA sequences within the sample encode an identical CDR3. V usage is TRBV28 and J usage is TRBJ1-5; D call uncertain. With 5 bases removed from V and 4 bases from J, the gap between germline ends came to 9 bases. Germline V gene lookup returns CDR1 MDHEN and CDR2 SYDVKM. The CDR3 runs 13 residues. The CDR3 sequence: CASSPTDNQPQHF. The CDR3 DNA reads TGTGCCAGCAGTCCTACAGATAATCAGCCCCAGCATTTT.

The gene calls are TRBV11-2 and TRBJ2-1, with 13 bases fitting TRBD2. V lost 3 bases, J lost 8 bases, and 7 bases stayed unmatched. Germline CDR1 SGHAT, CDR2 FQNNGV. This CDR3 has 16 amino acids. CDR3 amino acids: CASSFTVLAGGDEQFF. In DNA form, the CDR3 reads TGTGCCAGCAGCTTTACCGTACTAGCGGGGGGGGATGAGCAGTTCTTC.

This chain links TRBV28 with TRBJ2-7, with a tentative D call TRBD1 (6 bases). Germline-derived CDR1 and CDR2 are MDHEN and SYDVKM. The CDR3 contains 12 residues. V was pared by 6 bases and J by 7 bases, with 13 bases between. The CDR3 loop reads CASSSTGKEQYF. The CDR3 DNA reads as TGTGCCAGCAGCTCAACAGGGAAAGAGCAGTACTTC.

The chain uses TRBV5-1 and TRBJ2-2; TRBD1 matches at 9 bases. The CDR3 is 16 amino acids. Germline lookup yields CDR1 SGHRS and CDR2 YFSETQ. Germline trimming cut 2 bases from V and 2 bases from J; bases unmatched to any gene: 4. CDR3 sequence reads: CASSLGTGINTGELFF. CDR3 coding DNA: TGCGCCAGCAGCTTAGGGACAGGGATAAACACCGGGGAGCTGTTTTTT.

CDR3 nucleotide sequence: TGTGCCAGCAGTGGGGCCCAAGAGACCCAGTACTTC. This codes for CASSGAQETQYF. The V gene is TRBV6-1, the J gene TRBJ2-5; D is uncertain. The CDR3 has 12 residues. V lost 4 bases and J lost 1, with 4 bases in between. The germline V gene has CDR1 MNHNS and CDR2 SASEGT.

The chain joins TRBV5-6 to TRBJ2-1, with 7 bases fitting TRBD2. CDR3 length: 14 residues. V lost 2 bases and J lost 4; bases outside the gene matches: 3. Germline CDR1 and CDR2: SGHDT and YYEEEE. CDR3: CASSFRGLYNEQFF. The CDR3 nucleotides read TGTGCCAGCAGCTTTAGGGGACTATACAATGAGCAGTTCTTC.

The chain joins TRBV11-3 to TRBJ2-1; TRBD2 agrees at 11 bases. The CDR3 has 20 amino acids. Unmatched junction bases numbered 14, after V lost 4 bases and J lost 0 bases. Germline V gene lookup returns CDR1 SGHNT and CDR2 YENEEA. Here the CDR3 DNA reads TGTGCCAGCAGCTCGACTAGCGGGATACCGCTCACCCTCTCCTACAATGAGCAGTTCTTC. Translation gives CASSSTSGIPLTLSYNEQFF.

The CDR3 coding sequence is TGTGCCAGCAGGGGCGGGAACACTGAAGCTTTCTTT. Its protein product is CASRGGNTEAFF. The rearrangement links TRBV28 to TRBJ1-1; D is uncertain. The CDR3 extends over 12 amino acids. Germline CDR1 and CDR2: MDHEN and SYDVKM. V was clipped by 6 bases and J by 1 base, with 6 bases between them.

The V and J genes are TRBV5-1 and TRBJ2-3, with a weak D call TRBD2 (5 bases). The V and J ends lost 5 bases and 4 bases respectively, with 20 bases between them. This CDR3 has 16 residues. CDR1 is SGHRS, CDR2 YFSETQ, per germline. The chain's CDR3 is CASSFSGGSNADTQYF. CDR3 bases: TGCGCCAGCAGTTTCTCCGGTGGGAGTAACGCAGATACGCAGTATTTT. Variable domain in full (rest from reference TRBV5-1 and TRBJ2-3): KAGVTQTPRYLIKTRGQQVTLSCSPISGHRSVSWYQQTPGQGLQFLFEYFSETQRNKGNFPGRFSGRQFSNSRSEMNVSTLELGDSALYLCASSFSGGSNADTQYFGPGTRLTVL.

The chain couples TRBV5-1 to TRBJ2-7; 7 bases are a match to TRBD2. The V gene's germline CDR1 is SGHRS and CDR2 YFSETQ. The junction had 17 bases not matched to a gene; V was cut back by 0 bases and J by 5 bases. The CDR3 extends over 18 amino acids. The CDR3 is CASSLEGSGSPRANEQYF. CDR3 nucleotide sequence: TGCGCCAGCAGCTTGGAGGGTAGCGGGTCGCCCCGAGCTAACGAGCAGTACTTC.

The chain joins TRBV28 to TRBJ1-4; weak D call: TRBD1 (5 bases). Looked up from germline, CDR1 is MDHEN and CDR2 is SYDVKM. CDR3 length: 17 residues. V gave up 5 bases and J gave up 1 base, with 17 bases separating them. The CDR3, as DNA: TGTGCCAGCAGTCTCCCCCCAAGGGGTGGAACTAATGAAAAACTGTTTTTT. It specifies CASSLPPRGGTNEKLFF.

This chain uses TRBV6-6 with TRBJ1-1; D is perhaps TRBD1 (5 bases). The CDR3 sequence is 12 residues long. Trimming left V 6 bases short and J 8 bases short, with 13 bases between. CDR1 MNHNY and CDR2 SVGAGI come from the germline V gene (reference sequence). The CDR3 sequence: CASSLGWGEAFF. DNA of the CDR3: TGTGCCAGCAGCCTAGGATGGGGCGAAGCTTTCTTT.

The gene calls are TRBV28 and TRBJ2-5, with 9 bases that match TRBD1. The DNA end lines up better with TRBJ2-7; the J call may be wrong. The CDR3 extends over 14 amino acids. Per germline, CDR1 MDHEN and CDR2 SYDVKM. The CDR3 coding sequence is TGTGCCAGCAGTTCCTCGACAGGGGGCTACGAGCAGTACTTC. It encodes CASSSSTGGYEQYF.

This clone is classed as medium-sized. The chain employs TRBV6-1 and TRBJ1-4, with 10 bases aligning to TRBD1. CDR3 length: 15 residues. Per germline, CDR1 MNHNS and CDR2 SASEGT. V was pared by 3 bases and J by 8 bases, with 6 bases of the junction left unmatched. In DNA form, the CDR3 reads TGTGCCAGCAGTGAGGTTGACAGGGGGCGAGAAAAACTGTTTTTT. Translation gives CASSEVDRGREKLFF.

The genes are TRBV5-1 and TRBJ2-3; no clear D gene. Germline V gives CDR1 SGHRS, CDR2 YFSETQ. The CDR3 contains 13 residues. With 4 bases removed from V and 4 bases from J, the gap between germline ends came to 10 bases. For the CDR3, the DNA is TGCGCCAGCAGCACTCATGGTGCAGATACGCAGTATTTT. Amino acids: CASSTHGADTQYF.

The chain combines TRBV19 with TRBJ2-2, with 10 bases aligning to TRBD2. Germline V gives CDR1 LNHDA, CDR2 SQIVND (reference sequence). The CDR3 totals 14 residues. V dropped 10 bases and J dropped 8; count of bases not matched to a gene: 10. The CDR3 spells CATQASGGRGELFF. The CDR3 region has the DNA TGTGCCACCCAGGCTAGCGGGGGCAGGGGGGAGCTGTTTTTT.

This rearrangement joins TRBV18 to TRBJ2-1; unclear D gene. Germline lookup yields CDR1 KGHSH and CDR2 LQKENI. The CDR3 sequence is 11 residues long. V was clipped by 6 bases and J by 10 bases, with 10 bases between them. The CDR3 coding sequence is TGTGCCAGCTCTTCCCGGGTCGAGCAGTTCTTC. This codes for CASSSRVEQFF.

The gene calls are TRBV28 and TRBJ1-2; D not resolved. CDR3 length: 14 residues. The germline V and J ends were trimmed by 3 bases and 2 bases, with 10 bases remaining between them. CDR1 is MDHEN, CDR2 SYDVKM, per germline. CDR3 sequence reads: CASSLGRRNYGYTF. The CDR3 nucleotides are TGTGCCAGCAGTTTGGGCAGGAGAAACTATGGCTACACCTTC.

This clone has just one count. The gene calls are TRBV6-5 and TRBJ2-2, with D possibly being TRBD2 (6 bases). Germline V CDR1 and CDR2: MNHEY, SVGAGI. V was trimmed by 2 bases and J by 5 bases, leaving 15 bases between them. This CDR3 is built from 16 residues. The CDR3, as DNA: TGTGCCAGCAGTTACGGAGGGACCGTTAAAACCGGGGAGCTGTTTTTT. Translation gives CASSYGGTVKTGELFF.

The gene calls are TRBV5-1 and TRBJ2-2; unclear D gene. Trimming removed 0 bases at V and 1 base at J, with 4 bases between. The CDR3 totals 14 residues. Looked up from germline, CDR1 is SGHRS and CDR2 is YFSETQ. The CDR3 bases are TGCGCCAGCAGCTTGGGGCAGAACACCGGGGAGCTGTTTTTT. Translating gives CASSLGQNTGELFF.

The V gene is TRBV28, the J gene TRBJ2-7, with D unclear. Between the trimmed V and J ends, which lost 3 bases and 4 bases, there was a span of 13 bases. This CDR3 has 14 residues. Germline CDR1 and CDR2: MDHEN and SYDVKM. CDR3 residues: CASSFQLLPYEQYF. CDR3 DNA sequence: TGTGCCAGCAGTTTTCAATTGCTCCCGTACGAGCAGTACTTC.